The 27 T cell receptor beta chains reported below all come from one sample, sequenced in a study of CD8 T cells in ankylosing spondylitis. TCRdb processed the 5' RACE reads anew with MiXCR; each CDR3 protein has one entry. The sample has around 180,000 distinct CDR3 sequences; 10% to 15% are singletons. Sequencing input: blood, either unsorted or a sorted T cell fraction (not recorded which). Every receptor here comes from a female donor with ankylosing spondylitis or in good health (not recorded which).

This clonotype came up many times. The CDR3 protein is CASSSRFRAPLHF. The CDR3 DNA follows: TGTGCCAGCAGCTCCCGGTTCAGAGCACCCCTCCACTTT. This sequence joins TRBV7-3 and TRBJ1-6; D not certain. This CDR3 spans 13 amino acids. The V and J ends lost 4 bases and 11 bases respectively, with 12 bases between them. CDR1 and CDR2 from the germline V gene are SGHTA and FQGTGA.

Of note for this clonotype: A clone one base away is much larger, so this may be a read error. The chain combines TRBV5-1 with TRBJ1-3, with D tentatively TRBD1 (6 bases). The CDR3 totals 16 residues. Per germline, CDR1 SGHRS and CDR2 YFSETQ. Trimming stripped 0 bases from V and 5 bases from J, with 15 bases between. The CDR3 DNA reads TGCGCCAGCAGCTTGGCCGGGGGGCGAGAAAGAAACACCATATATTTT. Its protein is CASSLAGGRERNTIYF.

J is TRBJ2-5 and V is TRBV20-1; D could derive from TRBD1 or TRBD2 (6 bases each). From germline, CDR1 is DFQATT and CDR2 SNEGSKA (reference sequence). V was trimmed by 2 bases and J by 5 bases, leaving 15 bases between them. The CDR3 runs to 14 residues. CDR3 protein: CSARKGGLSETQYF. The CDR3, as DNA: TGCAGTGCTAGAAAGGGGGGATTGTCGGAGACCCAGTACTTC.

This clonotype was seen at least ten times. The CDR3 loop reads CASSFVQSGTNPQYF. In nucleotides, the CDR3 is TGCGCCAGCAGCTTTGTCCAGTCCGGGACTAATCCGCAGTACTTC. The V call is TRBV5-1, the J call TRBJ2-7, with 7 positions matching TRBD2. The CDR3 extends over 15 amino acids. CDR1 is SGHRS, CDR2 YFSETQ, per germline. V shed 2 bases and J 9 bases; nucleotides not matched to a gene: 14.

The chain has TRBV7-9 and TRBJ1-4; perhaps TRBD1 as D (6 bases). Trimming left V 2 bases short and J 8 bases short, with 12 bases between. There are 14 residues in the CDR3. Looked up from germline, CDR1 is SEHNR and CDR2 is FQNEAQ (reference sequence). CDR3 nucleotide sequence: TGTGCCAGCAGCTTACCAGGGGCTGTAGAAAAACTGTTTTTT. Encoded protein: CASSLPGAVEKLFF.

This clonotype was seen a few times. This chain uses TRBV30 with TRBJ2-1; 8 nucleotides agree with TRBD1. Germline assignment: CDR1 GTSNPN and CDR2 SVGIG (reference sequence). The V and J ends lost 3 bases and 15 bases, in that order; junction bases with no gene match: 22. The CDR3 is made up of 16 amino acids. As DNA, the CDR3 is TGTGCCTGGAGCCCAAAGGACAGGGCTGAGCGTCCCACGCGGTTCTTC. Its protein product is CAWSPKDRAERPTRFF.

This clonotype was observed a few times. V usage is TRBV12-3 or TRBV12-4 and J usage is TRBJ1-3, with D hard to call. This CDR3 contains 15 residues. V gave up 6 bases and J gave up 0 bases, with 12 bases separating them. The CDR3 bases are TGTGCCAGCAGGAAACAATCCCCCTCTGGAAACACCATATATTTT. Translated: CASRKQSPSGNTIYF.

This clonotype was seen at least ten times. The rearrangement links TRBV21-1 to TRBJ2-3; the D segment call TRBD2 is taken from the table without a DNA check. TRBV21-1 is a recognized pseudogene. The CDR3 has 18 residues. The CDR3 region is CASSSQSLAGVWSDTQYF. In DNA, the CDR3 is TGTGCCAGCAGCTCTCAAAGCTTAGCGGGAGTATGGTCAGATACGCAGTATTTT.

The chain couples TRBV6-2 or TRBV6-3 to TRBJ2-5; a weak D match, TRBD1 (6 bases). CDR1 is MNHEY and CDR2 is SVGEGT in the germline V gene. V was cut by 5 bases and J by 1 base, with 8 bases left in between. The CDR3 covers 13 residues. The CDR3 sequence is CASSPDSQETQYF. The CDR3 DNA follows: TGTGCCAGCAGTCCGGACAGCCAAGAGACCCAGTACTTC.

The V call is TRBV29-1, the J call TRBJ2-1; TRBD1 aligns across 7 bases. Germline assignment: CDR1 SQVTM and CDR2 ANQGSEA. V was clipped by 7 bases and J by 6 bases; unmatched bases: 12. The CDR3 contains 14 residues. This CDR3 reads CSAGHRGRSNEQFF. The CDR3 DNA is TGCAGCGCCGGGCACAGGGGTCGGAGCAATGAGCAGTTCTTC.

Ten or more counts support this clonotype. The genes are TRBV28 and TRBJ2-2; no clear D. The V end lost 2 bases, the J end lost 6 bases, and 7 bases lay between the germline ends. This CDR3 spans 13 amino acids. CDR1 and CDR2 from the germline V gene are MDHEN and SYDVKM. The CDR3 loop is CASSLVSPGELFF. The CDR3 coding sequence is TGTGCCAGCAGTTTAGTATCCCCCGGGGAGCTGTTTTTT.

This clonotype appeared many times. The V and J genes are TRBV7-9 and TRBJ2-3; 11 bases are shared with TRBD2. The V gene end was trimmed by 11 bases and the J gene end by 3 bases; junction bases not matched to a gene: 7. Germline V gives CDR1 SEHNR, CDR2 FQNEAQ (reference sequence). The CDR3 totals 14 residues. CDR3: CAGGASGRTDTQYF. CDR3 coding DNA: TGTGCCGGCGGAGCTAGCGGGAGGACAGATACGCAGTATTTT. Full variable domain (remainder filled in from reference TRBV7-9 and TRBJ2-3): DTGVSQNPRHKITKRGQNVTFRCDPISEHNRLYWYRQTLGQGPEFLTYFQNEAQLEKSRLLSDRFSAERPKGSFSTLEIQRTEQGDSAMYLCAGGASGRTDTQYFGPGTRLTVL.

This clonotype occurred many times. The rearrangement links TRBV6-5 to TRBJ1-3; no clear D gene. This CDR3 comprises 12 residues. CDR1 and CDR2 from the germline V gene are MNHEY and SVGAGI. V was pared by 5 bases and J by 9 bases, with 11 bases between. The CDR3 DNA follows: TGTGCCAGCAGTCCACCTCAAGGCACCATATATTTT. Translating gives CASSPPQGTIYF.

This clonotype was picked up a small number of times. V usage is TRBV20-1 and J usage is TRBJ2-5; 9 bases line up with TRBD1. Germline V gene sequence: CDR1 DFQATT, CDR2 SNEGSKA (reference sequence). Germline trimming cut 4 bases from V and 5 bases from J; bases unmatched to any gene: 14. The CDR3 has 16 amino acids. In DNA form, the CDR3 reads TGCAGTGCTACTGTCGTCGGACAGGGGTCTAGGGAGACCCAGTACTTC. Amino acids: CSATVVGQGSRETQYF.

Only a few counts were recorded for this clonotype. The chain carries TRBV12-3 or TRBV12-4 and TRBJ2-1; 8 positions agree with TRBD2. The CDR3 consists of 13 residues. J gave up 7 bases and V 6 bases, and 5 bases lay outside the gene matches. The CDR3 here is CASRAGGENEQFF. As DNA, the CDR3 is TGTGCCAGCAGGGCGGGAGGAGAGAATGAGCAGTTCTTC.

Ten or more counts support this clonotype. Here the CDR3 reads CASSSHGSTGIYEQYF. CDR3 coding DNA: TGTGCCAGCAGCTCCCATGGCAGCACTGGGATCTACGAGCAGTACTTC. J is TRBJ2-7 and V is TRBV11-2; D is ambiguous. Deletions cut 4 bases from V and 3 bases from J, with 19 bases between. The length of the CDR3 is 16 residues. Germline CDR1 and CDR2: SGHAT and FQNNGV.

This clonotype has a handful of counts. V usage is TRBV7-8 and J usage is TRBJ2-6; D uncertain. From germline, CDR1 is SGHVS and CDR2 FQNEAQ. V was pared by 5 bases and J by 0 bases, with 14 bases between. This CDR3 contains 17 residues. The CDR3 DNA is TGTGCCAGCAGCGTCTCCCGTTGGGCCTCTGGGGCCAACGTCCTGACTTTC. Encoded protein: CASSVSRWASGANVLTF.

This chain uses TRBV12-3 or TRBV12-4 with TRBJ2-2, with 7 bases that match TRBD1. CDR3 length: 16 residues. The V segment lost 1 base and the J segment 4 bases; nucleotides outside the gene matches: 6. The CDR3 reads CASSLDRGVFTGELFF. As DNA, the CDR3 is TGTGCCAGCAGTTTAGACAGGGGCGTATTCACCGGGGAGCTGTTTTTT.

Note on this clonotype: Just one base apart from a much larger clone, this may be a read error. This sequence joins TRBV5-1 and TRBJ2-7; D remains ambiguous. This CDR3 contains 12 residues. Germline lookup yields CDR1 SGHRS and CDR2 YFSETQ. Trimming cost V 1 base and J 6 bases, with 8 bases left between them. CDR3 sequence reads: CASSLNFSEQYF. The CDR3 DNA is TGCGCCAGCAGCTTGAACTTCTCCGAGCAGTACTTC.

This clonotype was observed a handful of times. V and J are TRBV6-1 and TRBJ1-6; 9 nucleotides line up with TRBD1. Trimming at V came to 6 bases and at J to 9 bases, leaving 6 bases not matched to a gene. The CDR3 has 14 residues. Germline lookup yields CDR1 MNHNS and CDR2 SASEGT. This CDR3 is CASRPRDRVSPLHF. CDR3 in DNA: TGTGCCAGCAGACCCCGGGACAGGGTTTCACCCCTCCACTTT.

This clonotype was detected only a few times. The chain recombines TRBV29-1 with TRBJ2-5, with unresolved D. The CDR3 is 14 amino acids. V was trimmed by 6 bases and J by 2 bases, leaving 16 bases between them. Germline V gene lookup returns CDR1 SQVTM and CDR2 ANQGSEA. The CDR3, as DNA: TGCAGCGTGCGGTTCCCCGGAGAGCAAGAGACCCAGTACTTC. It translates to CSVRFPGEQETQYF.

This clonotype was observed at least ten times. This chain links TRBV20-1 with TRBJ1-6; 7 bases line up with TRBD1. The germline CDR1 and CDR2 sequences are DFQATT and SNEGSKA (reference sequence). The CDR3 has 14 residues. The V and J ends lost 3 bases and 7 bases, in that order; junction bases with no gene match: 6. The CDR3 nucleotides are TGCAGTGCTAGCCCAGGGGGTAGAAATTCACCCCTCCACTTT. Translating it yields CSASPGGRNSPLHF.

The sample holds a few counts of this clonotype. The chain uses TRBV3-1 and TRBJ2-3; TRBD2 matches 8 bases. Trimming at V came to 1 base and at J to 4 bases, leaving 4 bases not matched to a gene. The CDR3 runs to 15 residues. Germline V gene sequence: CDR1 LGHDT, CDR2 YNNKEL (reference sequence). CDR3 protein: CASSQVAGTSDTQYF. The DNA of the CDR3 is TGTGCCAGCAGCCAAGTAGCGGGGACCTCAGATACGCAGTATTTT.

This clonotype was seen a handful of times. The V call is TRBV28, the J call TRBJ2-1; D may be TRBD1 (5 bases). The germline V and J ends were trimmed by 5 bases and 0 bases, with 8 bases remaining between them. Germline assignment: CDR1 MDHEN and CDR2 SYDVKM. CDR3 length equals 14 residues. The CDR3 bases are TGTGCCAGCAGTCCGGACAACTCCTACAATGAGCAGTTCTTC. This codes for CASSPDNSYNEQFF.

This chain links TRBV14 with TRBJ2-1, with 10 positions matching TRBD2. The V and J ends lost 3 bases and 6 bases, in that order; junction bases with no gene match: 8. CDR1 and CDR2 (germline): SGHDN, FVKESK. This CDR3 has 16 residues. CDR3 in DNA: TGTGCCAGCAGCCAGGGACTAGCGTCTTGGGGCAATGAGCAGTTCTTC. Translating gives CASSQGLASWGNEQFF.

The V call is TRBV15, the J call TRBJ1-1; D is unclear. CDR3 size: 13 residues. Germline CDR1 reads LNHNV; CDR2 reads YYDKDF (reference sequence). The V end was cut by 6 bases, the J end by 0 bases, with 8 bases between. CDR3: CATRHGLNTEAFF. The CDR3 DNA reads TGTGCCACCAGACACGGCTTGAACACTGAAGCTTTCTTT.

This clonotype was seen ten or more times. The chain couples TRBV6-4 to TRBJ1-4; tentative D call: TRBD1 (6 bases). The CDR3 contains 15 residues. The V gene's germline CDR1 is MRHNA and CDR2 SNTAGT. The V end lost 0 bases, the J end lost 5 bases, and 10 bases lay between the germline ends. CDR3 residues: CASSDSGGSNEKLFF. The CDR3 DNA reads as TGTGCCAGCAGTGACTCCGGGGGCTCAAATGAAAAACTGTTTTTT.